This TCR beta chain was profiled in a study of type 1 and type 2 diabetes patients. Study context: From PBMCs, CD4+ and CD8+ T cells were isolated by magnetic microbeads. A total of roughly 20,000,000 paired-end reads came from the whole study. General observations from the study: Type 1 diabetes repertoires were significantly less diverse than type 2 diabetes ones.

In the case of this clonotype: Its antigen is still unknown.

Amplification started from genomic DNA. Amplification of the beta chain CDR3 used 30 forward and 13 reverse multiplex primers. TCRdb re-called the multiplex PCR reads with MiXCR, one entry per CDR3 protein. The sample has 270,000 or so distinct CDR3 sequences, more than 45% seen once; the top ten hold around 13%. Ten milliliters of peripheral blood were collected from each participant. The CDR3 loop spans 15 amino acids. Trimming left V 0 bases short and J 4 bases short, with 12 bases between. Per germline, CDR1 LGHNA and CDR2 YSLEER. Input material: peripheral blood mononuclear cells (PBMCs). This clonotype originated in a man aged 18 to 30 with type 2 diabetes. The chain employs TRBV4-3 and TRBJ1-2; D remains unclear. DNA for the CDR3: TGCGCCAGCAGCCAAGACAGGTTCCTTCTCTATGGCTACACCTTC. Its protein is CASSQDRFLLYGYTF.